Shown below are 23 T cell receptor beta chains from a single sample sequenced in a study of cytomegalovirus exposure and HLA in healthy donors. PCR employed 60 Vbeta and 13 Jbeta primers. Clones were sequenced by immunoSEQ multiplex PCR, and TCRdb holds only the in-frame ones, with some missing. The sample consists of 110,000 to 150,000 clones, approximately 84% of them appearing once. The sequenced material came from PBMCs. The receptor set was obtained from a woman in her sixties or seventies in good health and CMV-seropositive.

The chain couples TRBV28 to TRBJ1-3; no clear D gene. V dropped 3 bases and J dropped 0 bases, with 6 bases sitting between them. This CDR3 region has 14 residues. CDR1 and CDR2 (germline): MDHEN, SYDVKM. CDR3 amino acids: CASSLVSSGNTIYF. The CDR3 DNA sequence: TGTGCCAGCAGTTTGGTCAGCTCTGGAAACACCATATATTTT.

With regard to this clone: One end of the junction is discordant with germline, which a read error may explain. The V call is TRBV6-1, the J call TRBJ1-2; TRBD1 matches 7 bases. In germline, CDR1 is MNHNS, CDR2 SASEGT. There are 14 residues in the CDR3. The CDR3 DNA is TGTGCCAGCAGTGAGGACTACCGCCCCGGGACAGAGTACTTC. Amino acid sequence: CASSEDYRPGTEYF.

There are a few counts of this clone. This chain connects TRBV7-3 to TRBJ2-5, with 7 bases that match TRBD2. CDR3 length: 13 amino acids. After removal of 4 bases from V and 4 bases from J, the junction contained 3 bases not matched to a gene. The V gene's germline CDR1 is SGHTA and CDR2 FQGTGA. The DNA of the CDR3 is TGTGCCAGCAGCTCAAGACTAGCAGAGACCCAGTACTTC. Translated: CASSSRLAETQYF.

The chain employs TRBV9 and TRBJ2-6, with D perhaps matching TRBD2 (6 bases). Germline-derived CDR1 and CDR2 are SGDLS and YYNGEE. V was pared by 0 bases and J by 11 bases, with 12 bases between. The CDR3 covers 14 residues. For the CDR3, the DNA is TGTGCCAGCAGCGTAGATGTGGGAGGCGACGTCCTGACTTTC. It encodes CASSVDVGGDVLTF.

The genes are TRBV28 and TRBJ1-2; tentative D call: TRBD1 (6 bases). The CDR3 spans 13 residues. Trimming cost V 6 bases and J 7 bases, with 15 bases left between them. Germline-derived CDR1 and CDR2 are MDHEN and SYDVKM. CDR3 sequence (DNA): TGTGCCAGCAGGTTAAGAACAGGGAGTGGCTACACCTTC. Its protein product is CASRLRTGSGYTF.

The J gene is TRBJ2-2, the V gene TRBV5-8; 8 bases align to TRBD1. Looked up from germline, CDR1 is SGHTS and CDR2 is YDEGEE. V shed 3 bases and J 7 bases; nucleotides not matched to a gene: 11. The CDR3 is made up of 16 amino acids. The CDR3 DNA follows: TGTGCCAGCAGCTCGACCGTTTGGACAGGGATCGGGGAGCTGTTTTTT. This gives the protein CASSSTVWTGIGELFF.

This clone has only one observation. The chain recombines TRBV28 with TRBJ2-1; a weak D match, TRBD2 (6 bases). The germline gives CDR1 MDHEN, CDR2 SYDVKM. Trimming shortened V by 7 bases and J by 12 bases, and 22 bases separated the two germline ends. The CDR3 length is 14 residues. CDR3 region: CASKSPGSGGRQFF. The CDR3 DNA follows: TGTGCCAGCAAATCACCCGGGAGCGGCGGTAGGCAGTTCTTC.

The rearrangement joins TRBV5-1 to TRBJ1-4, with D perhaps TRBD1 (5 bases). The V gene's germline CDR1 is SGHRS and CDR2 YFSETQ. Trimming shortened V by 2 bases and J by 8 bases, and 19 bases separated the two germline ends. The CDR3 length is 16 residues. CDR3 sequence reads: CASSLGHAGRNEKLFF. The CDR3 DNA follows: TGCGCCAGCAGCTTAGGACATGCGGGGCGGAACGAAAAACTGTTTTTT.

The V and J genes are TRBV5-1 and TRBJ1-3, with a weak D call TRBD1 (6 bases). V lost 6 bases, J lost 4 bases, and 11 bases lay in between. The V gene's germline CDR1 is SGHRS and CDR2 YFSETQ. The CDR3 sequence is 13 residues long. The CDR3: CASTTGSGNTIYF. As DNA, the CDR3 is TGCGCCAGCACCACAGGGTCCGGAAACACCATATATTTT.

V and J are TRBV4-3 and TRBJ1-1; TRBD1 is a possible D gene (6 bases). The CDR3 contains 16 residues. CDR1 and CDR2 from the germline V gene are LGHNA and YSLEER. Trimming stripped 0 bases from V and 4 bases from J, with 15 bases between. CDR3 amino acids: CASSQDLEGGSTEAFF. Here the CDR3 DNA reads TGCGCCAGCAGCCAAGATCTTGAAGGGGGAAGCACTGAAGCTTTCTTT.

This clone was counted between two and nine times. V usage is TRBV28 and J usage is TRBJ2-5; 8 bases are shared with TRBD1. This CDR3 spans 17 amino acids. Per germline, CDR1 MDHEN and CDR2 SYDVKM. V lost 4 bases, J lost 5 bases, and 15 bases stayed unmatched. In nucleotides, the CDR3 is TGTGCCAGCAGTTCCTCCCGGACAGGGTATGGTTCGGAGACCCAGTACTTC. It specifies CASSSSRTGYGSETQYF.

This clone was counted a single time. CDR3 amino acids: CAWATTREKLFF. The CDR3 DNA sequence: TGTGCCTGGGCCACTACACGCGAAAAACTGTTTTTT. This chain joins TRBV30 and TRBJ1-4, with D uncertain. From germline, CDR1 is GTSNPN and CDR2 SVGIG (reference sequence). Trimming removed 5 bases at V and 8 bases at J, with 12 bases between. The CDR3 loop spans 12 amino acids.

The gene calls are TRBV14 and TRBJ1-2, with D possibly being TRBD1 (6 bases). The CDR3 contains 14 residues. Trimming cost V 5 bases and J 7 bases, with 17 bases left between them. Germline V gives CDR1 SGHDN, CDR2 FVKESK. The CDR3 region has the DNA TGTGCCAGCAGCGGCGGCCAGGGGCTGGGTGGCTACACCTTC. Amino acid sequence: CASSGGQGLGGYTF. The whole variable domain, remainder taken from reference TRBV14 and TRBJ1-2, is EAGVTQFPSHSVIEKGQTVTLRCDPISGHDNLYWYRRVMGKEIKFLLHFVKESKQDESGMPNNRFLAERTGGTYSTLKVQPAELEDSGVYFCASSGGQGLGGYTFGSGTRLTVV.

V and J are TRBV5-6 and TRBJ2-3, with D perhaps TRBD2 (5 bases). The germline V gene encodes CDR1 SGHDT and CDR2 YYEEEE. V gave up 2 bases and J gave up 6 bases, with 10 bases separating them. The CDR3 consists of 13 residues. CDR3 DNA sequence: TGTGCCAGCAGCTTTGGGGAGTCGGATACGCAGTATTTT. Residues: CASSFGESDTQYF.

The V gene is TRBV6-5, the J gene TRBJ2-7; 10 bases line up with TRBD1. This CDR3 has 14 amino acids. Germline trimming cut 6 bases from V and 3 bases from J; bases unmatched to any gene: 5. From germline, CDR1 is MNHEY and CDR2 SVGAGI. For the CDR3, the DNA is TGTGCCAGCAGGGGGGGGACAGGGGTCTACGAGCAGTACTTC. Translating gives CASRGGTGVYEQYF.

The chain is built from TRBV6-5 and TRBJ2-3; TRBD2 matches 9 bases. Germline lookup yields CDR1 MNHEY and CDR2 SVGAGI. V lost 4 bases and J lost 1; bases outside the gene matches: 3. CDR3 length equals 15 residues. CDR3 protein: CASSSTSGGTDTQYF. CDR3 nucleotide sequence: TGTGCCAGCAGTTCGACTAGCGGAGGCACAGATACGCAGTATTTT.

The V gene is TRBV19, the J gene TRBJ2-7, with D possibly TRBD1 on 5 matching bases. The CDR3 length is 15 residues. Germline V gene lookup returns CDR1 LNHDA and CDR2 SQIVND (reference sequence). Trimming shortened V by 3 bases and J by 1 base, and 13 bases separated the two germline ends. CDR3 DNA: TGTGCCAGTAGTATGGCAGGGCGTCCTTCCTACGAGCAGTACTTC. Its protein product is CASSMAGRPSYEQYF. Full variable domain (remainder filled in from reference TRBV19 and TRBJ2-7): DGGITQSPKYLFRKEGQNVTLSCEQNLNHDAMYWYRQDPGQGLRLIYYSQIVNDFQKGDIAEGYSVSREKKESFPLTVTSAQKNPTAFYLCASSMAGRPSYEQYFGPGTRLTVT.

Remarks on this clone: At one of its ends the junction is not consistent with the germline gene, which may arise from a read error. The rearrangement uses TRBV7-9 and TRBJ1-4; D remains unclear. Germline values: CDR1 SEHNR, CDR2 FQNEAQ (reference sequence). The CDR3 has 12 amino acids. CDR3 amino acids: CASSRGIRNPVF. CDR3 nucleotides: TGTGCCAGCAGCCGCGGGATCCGCAACCCCGTTTTT.

The CDR3 loop reads CASSENPTGGLYGYTF. CDR3 in DNA: TGTGCCAGCAGTGAAAATCCCACAGGTGGGCTCTATGGCTACACCTTC. The chain couples TRBV2 to TRBJ1-2; D may be TRBD1 (5 bases). The CDR3 contains 16 residues. Per the germline V gene, CDR1 is SNHLY and CDR2 is FYNNEI. Trimming pared 2 bases from V and 4 bases from J, leaving 17 bases between.

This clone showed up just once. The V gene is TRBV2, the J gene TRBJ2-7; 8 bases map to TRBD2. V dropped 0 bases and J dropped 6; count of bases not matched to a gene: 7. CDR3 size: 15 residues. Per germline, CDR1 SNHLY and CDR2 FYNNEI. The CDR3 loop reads CASSEAVAGKGEQYF. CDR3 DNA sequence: TGTGCCAGCAGTGAAGCGGTAGCGGGAAAGGGCGAGCAGTACTTC.

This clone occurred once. CDR3: CASRKGGALAADTQYF. Written as DNA, the CDR3 is TGTGCCAGCAGAAAAGGGGGGGCGCTGGCTGCAGATACGCAGTATTTT. This chain joins TRBV7-9 and TRBJ2-3; D possibly corresponds to TRBD2 (7 bases). Germline V gives CDR1 SEHNR, CDR2 FQNEAQ (reference sequence). This CDR3 has 16 amino acids. Trimming shortened V by 6 bases and J by 4 bases, and 20 bases separated the two germline ends.

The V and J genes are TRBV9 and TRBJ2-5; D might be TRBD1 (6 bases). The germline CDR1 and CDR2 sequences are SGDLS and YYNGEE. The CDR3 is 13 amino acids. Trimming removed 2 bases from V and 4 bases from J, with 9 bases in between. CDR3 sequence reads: CASSVSGVETQYF. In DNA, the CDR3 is TGTGCCAGCAGCGTGTCAGGGGTAGAGACCCAGTACTTC.

The CDR3 DNA reads as TGTGCCAGCAGCTCGGAGGGGGCCAGTCTCTACGAGCAGTACTTC. This gives the protein CASSSEGASLYEQYF. This sequence joins TRBV11-3 and TRBJ2-7; a possible D gene is TRBD1 (7 bases). In germline, CDR1 is SGHNT, CDR2 YENEEA. The CDR3 is 15 amino acids. Trimming removed 4 bases at V and 3 bases at J, with 16 bases between.